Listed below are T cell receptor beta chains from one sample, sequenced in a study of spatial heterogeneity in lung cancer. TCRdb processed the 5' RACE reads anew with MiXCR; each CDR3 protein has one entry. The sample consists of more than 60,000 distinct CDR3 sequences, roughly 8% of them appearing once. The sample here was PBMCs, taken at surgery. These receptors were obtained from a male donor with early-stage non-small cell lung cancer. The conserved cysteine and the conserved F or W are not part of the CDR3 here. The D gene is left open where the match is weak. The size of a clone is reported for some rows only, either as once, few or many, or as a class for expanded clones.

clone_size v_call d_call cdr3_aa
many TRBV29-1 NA RIKSGYNEQF
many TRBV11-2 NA ASSLGGHSPLH
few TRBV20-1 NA SASGTSLSPSNEQF
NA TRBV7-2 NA ASSLTGTYNEQF
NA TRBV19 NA ASTRGTSGANVLT
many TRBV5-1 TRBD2 ASSFGREPPPLDTQY
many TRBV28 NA ASSWEQGGTQPQH
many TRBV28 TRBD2 ASSLGTSGTGELF
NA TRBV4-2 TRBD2 ASSPGGPQRTDTQY
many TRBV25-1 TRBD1 ASSVQGGLTDTQY
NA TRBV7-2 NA ASSLFTNEKLF
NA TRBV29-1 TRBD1 SDGGPGGNQPKETQY
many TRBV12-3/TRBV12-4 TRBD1 ASSRRQGGGPEAF
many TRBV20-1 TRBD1 SARGDRGRHTEAF
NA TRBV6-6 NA ASRPPGAEAF
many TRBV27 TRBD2 ASSLVSGSYEQY
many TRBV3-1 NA ASSQAGPQDYGYT
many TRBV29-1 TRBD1 SVVGGQGPHRQY
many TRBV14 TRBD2 ASSHARASGYNEQF
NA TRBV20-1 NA SARDSRQGRTGNTIY
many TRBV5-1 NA ASHYGPGAPYEQY
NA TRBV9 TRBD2 ASSPGTSGRYEQY
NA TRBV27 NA ASSFAPAPGADEQY
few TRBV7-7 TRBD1 ASSSGQPGTDTQY
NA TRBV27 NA ASSLAGDYGYT
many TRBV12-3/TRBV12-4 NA ASSLRQTGSNQPQH
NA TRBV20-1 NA SAPPTGRGFYEQY
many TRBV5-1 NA ASSLDGREYNEQF
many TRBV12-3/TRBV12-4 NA ASSSLGPRGEQF
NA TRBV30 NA AWSEGRAEETQY
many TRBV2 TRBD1 ASRGTDLAIRSNEQY
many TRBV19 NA ATLDLSGNREQY
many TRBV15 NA ATSRDIPQPQH
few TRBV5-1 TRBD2 ASSFTSGLGDTQY
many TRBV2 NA ASSDRTPEAF
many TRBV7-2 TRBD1 ASSGTGLRNIQY
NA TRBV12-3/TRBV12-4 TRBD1 ASRRTGGGQNGYT
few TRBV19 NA ASSMGVTGELF
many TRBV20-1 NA SASELQEAVYEQY
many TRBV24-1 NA ATSDSGTFYNEQF
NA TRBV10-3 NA AISNNRGESYNEQF
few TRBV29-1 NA SVVREGMYEQY
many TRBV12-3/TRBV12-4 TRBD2 ASSNSGRPHEQF
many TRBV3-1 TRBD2 ASSPAAGGPYNEQF
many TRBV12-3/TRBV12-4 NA ASSSSSIDEQF
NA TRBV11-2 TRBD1 ASSLTGQGAPGAGNTIY
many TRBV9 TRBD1 ASSVAPGGAEPQH
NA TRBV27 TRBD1 ASSPLNRLDRGHTGELF
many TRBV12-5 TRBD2 ASGLVLAAGGLYNEQF